This T cell receptor (beta chain) was identified during a study of human T cells and chemical hapten exposure. The wider study: From small differences in pooled library volume came most of the variation in per-sample TCR yields.

The CDR3 totals 14 residues. V lost 6 bases, J lost 7 bases, and 13 bases lay in between. The germline gives CDR1 MNHEY, CDR2 SVGAGI. Library construction involved attaching unique molecular identifiers to individual cDNA molecules, which allowed quantitative, reproducible TCR counting. Each CDR3 protein gets one entry after TCRdb re-called the RACE reads with MiXCR. The data contain roughly 71,000 distinct CDR3 sequences, around 6.5% of them seen just once; the ten biggest clones take up around 3.4%. Stated time point: healthy volunteer bleed at 6 weeks. The total RNA was obtained from whole blood that was not fractionated.

This TCR came from a female donor in good health. Some clones in this sample may be carry-over from other donors' samples. The sequenced sample consisted of whole blood. J is TRBJ2-6 and V is TRBV6-5; D remains unclear. The CDR3 here is CASSETHRANVLTF. CDR3 nucleotides: TGTGCCAGCAGCGAGACCCACAGAGCCAACGTCCTGACTTTC.